This T cell receptor (beta chain) was recovered during a study of T-cell reconstitution after alpha-beta-depleted transplantation in children. This clonotype was recorded at least ten times. It was with unique molecular identifiers that the TCRbeta library was prepared. Each CDR3 protein is one row after TCRdb ran MiXCR on the PCR reads. The sample contains about 540,000 distinct CDR3 sequences, about 18% of which appear only once. CDR3 length: 11 residues. Trimming shortened V by 3 bases and J by 3 bases, and 3 bases separated the two germline ends. This chain joins TRBV12-3 or TRBV12-4 and TRBJ2-7; no firm D call. This sequence was found in a human donor who donated a stem cell graft to a child with acute lymphoblastic leukemia. Sequencing was performed on PBMCs from the stem cell graft donor, taken from the stem cell graft. CDR3 bases: TGTGCCAGCAGTTTTCGCTACGAGCAGTACTTC. As protein: CASSFRYEQYF.